What follows are 31 T cell receptor beta chains derived from one specimen sequenced in a study of immune evolution from preneoplasia to lung adenocarcinoma. Libraries were prepared by immunoSEQ multiplex PCR; TCRdb keeps only in-frame clonotypes and omits some of them. The profile shows some 15,000 clones, about four fifths of them singletons. The sample was FFPE minimally invasive lung adenocarcinoma tissue. The receptors here all came from a person aged 70 to 85 with lung adenocarcinoma.

This clone was counted only a few times. The chain uses TRBV11-3 and TRBJ1-5; the D is unclear. V shed 5 bases and J shed 9 bases, with 5 bases lying between them. CDR3 size: 10 residues. Germline CDR1 reads SGHNT; CDR2 reads YENEEA. This chain's CDR3 is CASSLRPQHF. The DNA for the CDR3 is TGTGCCAGCAGCCTCAGGCCCCAGCATTTT.

There are a few counts of this clone. This chain links TRBV30 with TRBJ1-3; TRBD1 is a possible D gene (5 bases). This CDR3 has 15 residues. V was trimmed by 2 bases and J by 0 bases, leaving 11 bases between them. Germline V CDR1 and CDR2: GTSNPN, SVGIG (reference sequence). CDR3 residues: CAWSWGGYSGNTIYF. CDR3 bases: TGTGCCTGGAGTTGGGGCGGCTACTCTGGAAACACCATATATTTT.

The rearrangement uses TRBV10-3 and TRBJ1-2; 9 positions agree with TRBD1. V lost 2 bases and J lost 7; bases outside the gene matches: 11. The CDR3 length is 16 residues. Germline V lookup: CDR1 ENHRY, CDR2 SYGVKD. CDR3 DNA sequence: TGTGCCATCAGTGAGGCTCCGGGACAGGGAAAAATTGGCTACACCTTC. The encoded protein is CAISEAPGQGKIGYTF.

This clone has a single count. V is TRBV6-6 and J is TRBJ2-2, with 8 bases matching TRBD2. The germline V gene has CDR1 MNHNY and CDR2 SVGAGI (reference sequence). The CDR3 length is 14 residues. Losses at the gene ends were 5 bases for V and 6 bases for J; bases not matched to a gene: 5. For the CDR3, the DNA is TGTGCCAGCAGTCAGAGCGGGAGCTCCGGGGAGCTGTTTTTT. Protein sequence: CASSQSGSSGELFF.

This chain uses TRBV5-1 with TRBJ1-1, with a possible D match to TRBD1 (5 bases). Trimming removed 0 bases at V and 4 bases at J, with 10 bases between. The CDR3 length is 14 residues. CDR1 is SGHRS and CDR2 is YFSETQ in the germline V gene. The CDR3 loop is CASSLVGTGTEAFF. As DNA, the CDR3 is TGCGCCAGCAGCTTGGTGGGGACGGGCACTGAAGCTTTCTTT. Full variable domain (remainder filled in from reference TRBV5-1 and TRBJ1-1): KAGVTQTPRYLIKTRGQQVTLSCSPISGHRSVSWYQQTPGQGLQFLFEYFSETQRNKGNFPGRFSGRQFSNSRSEMNVSTLELGDSALYLCASSLVGTGTEAFFGQGTRLTVV.

The CDR3 region is CASTGQTYGYTF. The CDR3 DNA reads TGTGCCAGCACCGGACAGACCTATGGCTACACCTTC. The gene calls are TRBV28 and TRBJ1-2, with D tentatively TRBD1 (6 bases). In germline, CDR1 is MDHEN, CDR2 SYDVKM. The ends were cut back, 7 bases at V and 4 bases at J, with 10 bases in the middle. The CDR3 is 12 amino acids.

The rearrangement joins TRBV27 to TRBJ2-1; D may be TRBD1 or TRBD2 (5 bases each). CDR1 is MNHEY and CDR2 is SMNVEV in the germline V gene (reference sequence). The CDR3 has 13 amino acids. Trimming took 5 bases from V and 6 from J, leaving 11 bases between them. The CDR3: CASSGDGSNEQFF. DNA for the CDR3: TGTGCCAGCAGTGGGGACGGTTCCAATGAGCAGTTCTTC.

The sample holds one count of this clone. The chain recombines TRBV29-1 with TRBJ2-5; D not certain. Germline assignment: CDR1 SQVTM and CDR2 ANQGSEA. The CDR3 is made up of 11 amino acids. Between the trimmed V and J ends, which lost 3 bases and 4 bases, there was a span of 6 bases. CDR3 coding DNA: TGCAGCGTTGAGGGTGGAGAGACCCAGTACTTC. Encoded protein: CSVEGGETQYF.

CDR3: CSVEERGAKNIQYF. CDR3 coding DNA: TGCAGCGTTGAAGAGAGAGGGGCCAAAAACATTCAGTACTTC. J is TRBJ2-4 and V is TRBV29-1; D might be TRBD2 (5 bases). V lost 0 bases, J lost 1 base, and 7 bases lay in between. Germline CDR1 is SQVTM and CDR2 is ANQGSEA. CDR3 length equals 14 residues.

This clone was detected once. The V gene is TRBV29-1, the J gene TRBJ1-2; D perhaps matches TRBD1 (5 bases). The germline V gene has CDR1 SQVTM and CDR2 ANQGSEA. V was pared by 2 bases and J by 8 bases, with 9 bases between. The length of the CDR3 is 11 residues. CDR3 region: CSVERGSGYTF. The CDR3 coding sequence is TGCAGCGTTGAAAGGGGTAGCGGCTACACCTTC.

V is TRBV6-4 and J is TRBJ2-3; D perhaps matches TRBD1 (6 bases). V was trimmed by 5 bases and J by 0 bases, leaving 9 bases between them. The length of the CDR3 is 14 residues. Germline CDR1 and CDR2: MRHNA and SNTAGT. Here the CDR3 reads CASSRTASTDTQYF. The CDR3 DNA follows: TGTGCCAGCAGTAGGACAGCGAGCACAGATACGCAGTATTTT.

This clone came up once. Here the CDR3 reads CASSTDTQYF. In nucleotides, the CDR3 is TGTGCCAGCAGTACAGATACGCAGTATTTT. J is TRBJ2-3 and V is TRBV28; D unclear. The CDR3 extends over 10 amino acids. Germline CDR1 MDHEN, CDR2 SYDVKM. V was cut by 5 bases and J by 3 bases, with 0 bases left in between.

The chain is built from TRBV7-9 and TRBJ1-2; TRBD1 aligns across 7 bases. Germline CDR1 is SEHNR and CDR2 is FQNEAQ (reference sequence). The CDR3 totals 14 residues. Losses at the gene ends were 0 bases for V and 8 bases for J; bases not matched to a gene: 6. The CDR3 here is CASSLAGRGSGYTF. CDR3 bases: TGTGCCAGCAGCTTAGCCGGCAGGGGGTCGGGCTACACCTTC.

This rearrangement joins TRBV5-4 to TRBJ1-1, with D maybe TRBD1 (5 bases). CDR1 and CDR2 (germline): SGHNT, YYREEE (reference sequence). This CDR3 has 13 amino acids. With 4 bases removed from V and 1 base from J, the gap between germline ends came to 8 bases. CDR3 sequence reads: CASSEGQNTEAFF. The CDR3 coding sequence is TGTGCCAGCAGCGAAGGACAGAACACTGAAGCTTTCTTT.

This clone was counted between two and nine times. This rearrangement joins TRBV15 to TRBJ2-6, with unresolved D. Trimming cost V 0 bases and J 1 base, with 7 bases left between them. The CDR3 extends over 16 amino acids. Per the germline V gene, CDR1 is LNHNV and CDR2 is YYDKDF (reference sequence). The CDR3 DNA reads as TGTGCCACCAGCAGAGATATGCGTTCTGGGGCCAACGTCCTGACTTTC. This encodes CATSRDMRSGANVLTF.

The rearrangement links TRBV12-5 to TRBJ1-5; perhaps TRBD1 as D (5 bases). The germline V gene has CDR1 LGHNT and CDR2 FRNRAP. V was shortened by 1 base and J by 7 bases, with 14 bases between the two germline ends. The CDR3 runs to 15 residues. The CDR3 DNA sequence: TGTGCTAGTGGTTTGGAGCCGGGTGGGGGACAGCCCCAGCATTTT. Translation gives CASGLEPGGGQPQHF.

This clone was counted only a few times. The genes are TRBV27 and TRBJ2-5; no firm D call. V lost 0 bases to trimming and J lost 5 bases, with 7 bases between them. The CDR3 contains 13 residues. Germline V lookup: CDR1 MNHEY, CDR2 SMNVEV (reference sequence). The CDR3 coding sequence is TGTGCCAGCAGTTTATCTATTTTGGAGACCCAGTACTTC. It translates to CASSLSILETQYF.

The V gene is TRBV7-8, the J gene TRBJ2-7; D remains unclear. Trimming took 2 bases from V and 5 from J, leaving 16 bases between them. Germline CDR1 reads SGHVS; CDR2 reads FQNEAQ. The CDR3 extends over 15 amino acids. Written as DNA, the CDR3 is TGTGCCAGCAGCTTATTTGATTGGACGGGCGACGAGCAGTACTTC. Amino acid sequence: CASSLFDWTGDEQYF.

The V gene is TRBV15, the J gene TRBJ1-1; D remains ambiguous. This CDR3 spans 13 amino acids. Germline V gene data show CDR1 as LNHNV and CDR2 as YYDKDF (reference sequence). The V end lost 6 bases, the J end lost 5 bases, and 13 bases lay between the germline ends. DNA of the CDR3: TGTGCCACCAGTGACGCCTCGGGGACTGAAGCTTTCTTT. It codes for CATSDASGTEAFF.

This clone was seen only once. The chain recombines TRBV12-5 with TRBJ2-2; D not certain. Germline V gives CDR1 LGHNT, CDR2 FRNRAP. The V gene lost 7 bases and the J gene lost 3 bases, with 18 bases spanning the gap. The CDR3 covers 16 residues. The DNA of the CDR3 is TGTGCTAGTGACTTCTCGGAGTTATCGCACACCGGGGAGCTGTTTTTT. The encoded protein is CASDFSELSHTGELFF.

The chain uses TRBV11-1 and TRBJ1-1, with D unclear. With 5 bases removed from V and 0 bases from J, the gap between germline ends came to 7 bases. The CDR3 has 13 residues. In germline, CDR1 is SGHAT, CDR2 FQDESV (reference sequence). DNA of the CDR3: TGTGCCAGCAGCCAGTTCATGAACACTGAAGCTTTCTTT. Its protein is CASSQFMNTEAFF. Full variable domain (outside the CDR3, taken from reference TRBV11-1 and TRBJ1-1): EAEVAQSPRYKITEKSQAVAFWCDPISGHATLYWYRQILGQGPELLVQFQDESVVDDSQLPKDRFSAERLKGVDSTLKIQPAELGDSAMYLCASSQFMNTEAFFGQGTRLTVV.

The chain couples TRBV7-8 to TRBJ2-7, with 7 bases identical to TRBD1. CDR1 SGHVS and CDR2 FQNEAQ come from the germline V gene. The CDR3 runs to 14 residues. The V gene end was trimmed by 5 bases and the J gene end by 2 bases; junction bases not matched to a gene: 6. DNA for the CDR3: TGTGCCAGCAGCCCTCGACAGGGACCCTACGAGCAGTACTTC. Translating gives CASSPRQGPYEQYF.

As concerns this clone: One junction end does not reproduce the germline sequence, and a read error may be involved. CDR3 in DNA: TGTGCCAGCACCTTAGGTGGTAGCGGGAGCGCAGATACGCAGTATTTT. It yields the protein CASTLGGSGSADTQYF. The J gene is TRBJ2-3, the V gene TRBV7-9, with 9 bases identical to TRBD2. This CDR3 region has 16 residues. Germline V lookup: CDR1 SEHNR, CDR2 FQNEAQ (reference sequence).

The chain uses TRBV7-3 and TRBJ2-5, with unresolved D. V lost 1 base to trimming and J lost 4 bases, with 7 bases between them. The germline gives CDR1 SGHTA, CDR2 FQGTGA. There are 13 residues in the CDR3. Written as DNA, the CDR3 is TGTGCCAGCAGCTTAATGTGGGGAGAGACCCAGTACTTC. Its protein is CASSLMWGETQYF.

This chain links TRBV4-2 with TRBJ2-1; D possibly corresponds to TRBD1 (5 bases). In germline, CDR1 is LGHNA, CDR2 YNFKEQ. Trimming pared 2 bases from V and 4 bases from J, leaving 21 bases between. The CDR3 covers 18 residues. In DNA form, the CDR3 reads TGTGCCAGCAGCCAATTTGTTTTAAGCCGAGACAGATACAATGAGCAGTTCTTC. It specifies CASSQFVLSRDRYNEQFF.

In the case of this clone: The sample carries other DNA sequences with the same CDR3. The chain joins TRBV27 to TRBJ2-6, with D hard to call. V lost 6 bases and J 1 base, leaving 4 bases between the germline ends. Looked up from germline, CDR1 is MNHEY and CDR2 is SMNVEV (reference sequence). The CDR3 runs 13 residues. CDR3 nucleotide sequence: TGTGCCAGCAGGGAGTCTGGGGCCAACGTCCTGACTTTC. Its translation: CASRESGANVLTF.

The CDR3 sequence is CASSPGTSGGEEELFF. The DNA for the CDR3 is TGTGCCAGCAGCCCCGGGACTAGCGGGGGGGAGGAGGAGCTGTTTTTT. The genes are TRBV9 and TRBJ2-2, with 16 bases lining up with TRBD2. The junction had 7 bases not matched to a gene; V was cut back by 4 bases and J by 10 bases. The V gene's germline CDR1 is SGDLS and CDR2 YYNGEE. CDR3 size: 16 residues.

The chain has TRBV20-1 and TRBJ1-2; the match to TRBD1 covers 9 bases. The germline gives CDR1 DFQATT, CDR2 SNEGSKA (reference sequence). The CDR3 covers 11 residues. The J segment lost 12 bases and the V segment lost 6 bases, leaving 8 bases of the junction unmatched. CDR3: CSASRTGGDTF. CDR3 DNA sequence: TGCAGTGCCAGTCGCACAGGGGGCGACACCTTC.

This chain links TRBV30 with TRBJ2-7; D remains unclear. Germline CDR1 GTSNPN, CDR2 SVGIG (reference sequence). Between the trimmed V and J ends, which lost 3 bases and 2 bases, there was a span of 5 bases. CDR3 length equals 11 residues. The DNA of the CDR3 is TGTGCCTGGAGCGGAGCCTACGAGCAGTACTTC. This encodes CAWSGAYEQYF.

This clone occurred once. The V gene is TRBV2, the J gene TRBJ1-1; D is ambiguous. Germline V gives CDR1 SNHLY, CDR2 FYNNEI. Trimming took 6 bases from V and 0 from J, leaving 8 bases between them. The CDR3 contains 13 residues. The CDR3 DNA reads TGTGCCAGCAGGTGGGGAGTGAACACTGAAGCTTTCTTT. Translated: CASRWGVNTEAFF.

The V gene is TRBV5-6, the J gene TRBJ1-6, with D perhaps matching TRBD1 (5 bases). This CDR3 comprises 15 residues. Trimming cost V 0 bases and J 6 bases, with 10 bases left between them. CDR1 and CDR2 (germline): SGHDT, YYEEEE. CDR3 in DNA: TGTGCCAGCAGCTTGGAGGGGAGGGGTAATTCACCCCTCCACTTT. Its protein is CASSLEGRGNSPLHF.